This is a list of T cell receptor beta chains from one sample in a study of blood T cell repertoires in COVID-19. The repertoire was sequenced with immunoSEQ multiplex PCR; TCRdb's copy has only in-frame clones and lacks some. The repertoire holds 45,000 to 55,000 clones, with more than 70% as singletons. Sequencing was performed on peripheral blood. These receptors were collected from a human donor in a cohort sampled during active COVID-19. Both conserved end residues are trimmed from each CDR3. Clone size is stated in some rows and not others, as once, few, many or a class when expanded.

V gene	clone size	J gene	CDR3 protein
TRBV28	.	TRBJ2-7	ASRSVMGQGVIGQY
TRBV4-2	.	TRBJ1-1	ASSQVTGVAEAF
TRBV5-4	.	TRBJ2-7	ASSLLREVS
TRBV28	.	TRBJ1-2	ASRQSGYGYT
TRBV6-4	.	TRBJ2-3	ASSVEGGRTDTQY
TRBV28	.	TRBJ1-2	ASSLSRPGTNYGYT
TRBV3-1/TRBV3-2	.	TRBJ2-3	ASSQQLVPDTQY
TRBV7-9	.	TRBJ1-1	ASSLGAGPNTEAF
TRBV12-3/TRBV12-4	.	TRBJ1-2	ASRQGGNYGYT
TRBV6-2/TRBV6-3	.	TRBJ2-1	ASSNSTAPLAAEQF
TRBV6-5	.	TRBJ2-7	ASSPPLAGAGEQY
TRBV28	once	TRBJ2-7	ASSLSGTGFNEQY
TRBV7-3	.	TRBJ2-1	ASSPGIYNEQF
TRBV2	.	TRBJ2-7	ASSARGLRGDEQY
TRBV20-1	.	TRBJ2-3	SASGLAGVSDTQY
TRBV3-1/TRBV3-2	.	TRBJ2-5	ASSQDPNREY
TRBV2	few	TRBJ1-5	ASKSKPNRDHQPQH
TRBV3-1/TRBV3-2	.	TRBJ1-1	ASSQEARFTEAF
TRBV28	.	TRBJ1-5	ASRKIGQGEFQPQH
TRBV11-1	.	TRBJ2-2	ASSYYRGNTGELF
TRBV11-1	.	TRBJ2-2	ASSTPGGPNTGELF
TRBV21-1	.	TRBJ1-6	ASSKVSSWPGQYNSPLH
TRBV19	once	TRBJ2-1	ASSIALGQRAANEQF
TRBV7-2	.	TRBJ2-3	ASSLGTSGRTDTQY
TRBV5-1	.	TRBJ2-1	ASSFGGNSYNEQF
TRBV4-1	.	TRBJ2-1	ASSQVGANEQF
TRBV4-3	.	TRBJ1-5	ASSQGTYNQPQH